This TCR beta chain was documented in a study of shared clonotypes between healthy human individuals. Germline CDR1 reads SGDLS; CDR2 reads YYNGEE. The CDR3 has 16 amino acids. The ends lost 3 bases at V and 2 bases at J; junction bases unmatched: 8. Using immunoSEQ multiplex PCR, the repertoire was profiled, and TCRdb retains in-frame clones only, with some absent. The data contain some 2,000,000 clones, about 95% of them seen just once; the ten biggest clones take up roughly 1%. It was CD45RO-negative cells, positively selected for CCR7, that made up naive CD8 cells, with terminally differentiated effector memory CD45RA+ cells excluded.

The rearrangement links TRBV9 to TRBJ2-3; 8 bases are shared with TRBD2. The TCR comes from a man aged 18 to 30 in good health. Sequenced material: naive CD8+ T cells sorted from blood. CDR3 loop: CASSALVAGHTDTQYF. As DNA, the CDR3 is TGTGCCAGCAGCGCGCTCGTAGCGGGGCACACAGATACGCAGTATTTT.